The T cell receptor (beta chain) described here comes from a study of T-cell reconstitution after alpha-beta-depleted transplantation in children. This CDR3 has 20 residues. Germline CDR1 and CDR2: SGDLS and YYNGEE. V lost 4 bases to trimming and J lost 9 bases; unmatched junction nucleotides: 24. Preparation of the TCRbeta library involved a method that used unique molecular identifiers. TCRdb independently ran MiXCR on the PCR reads; one entry per CDR3 protein. The sample has approximately 350,000 distinct CDR3 sequences; roughly 16% are singletons. General study results and limits: High day-60 TCRbeta diversity in some patients came from surviving recipient T cells and thymic progenitors. Reported findings indicate that, about two months after transplant, alpha-beta T cells came from several hundred expanded clones, which were derived from non-depleted graft cells.

In this sample, this clonotype turned up a few times. As yet, its antigen is unknown. The chain combines TRBV9 with TRBJ2-2; 10 positions match TRBD2. The sequenced sample was PBMCs, mostly from graft donor cells, obtained 360 days after TCRalphabeta/CD19-depleted stem cell transplant. The TCR sequence derives from a male patient between 2 and 10 years old who had a stem cell transplant for acute lymphoblastic leukemia, so the T cells may come from the graft donor. The CDR3 loop reads CASSPQWTGTGTSVKRELFF. The CDR3 DNA reads as TGTGCCAGCAGCCCTCAATGGACAGGAACCGGGACTAGCGTTAAGAGGGAGCTGTTTTTT.